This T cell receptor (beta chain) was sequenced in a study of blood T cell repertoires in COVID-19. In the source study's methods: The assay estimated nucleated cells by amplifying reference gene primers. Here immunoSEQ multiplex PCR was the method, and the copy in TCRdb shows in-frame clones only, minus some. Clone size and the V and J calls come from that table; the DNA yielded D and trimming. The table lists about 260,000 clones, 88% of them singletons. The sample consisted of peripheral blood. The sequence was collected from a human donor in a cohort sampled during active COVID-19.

CDR3 protein: CASSGDRGDNSPLHF. CDR3 bases: TGCGCCAGCAGCGGAGACAGGGGAGATAATTCACCCCTCCACTTT. The J gene is TRBJ1-6, the V gene TRBV5-1, with 8 bases identical to TRBD1. Looked up from germline, CDR1 is SGHRS and CDR2 is YFSETQ. CDR3 length equals 15 residues. Germline trimming cut 4 bases from V and 5 bases from J; bases unmatched to any gene: 5. Full variable domain (rest looked up from reference TRBV5-1 and TRBJ1-6): KAGVTQTPRYLIKTRGQQVTLSCSPISGHRSVSWYQQTPGQGLQFLFEYFSETQRNKGNFPGRFSGRQFSNSRSEMNVSTLELGDSALYLCASSGDRGDNSPLHFGNGTRLTVT.